Sequencing of this T cell receptor beta chain was carried out in a study of cytomegalovirus exposure and HLA in healthy donors. Across the whole study: In a previous analysis, about 100 million unique TCR beta sequences were found from 170 million or so T cells. Broader study findings: What a later analysis reportedly showed was that an Asian-associated ancestry cluster had fewer N-insertions than the roughly 670-donor mean.

As regards this clone: Its specificity is not known.

The PCR used 60 Vbeta and 13 Jbeta primers. Clones were sequenced by immunoSEQ multiplex PCR, and TCRdb holds only the in-frame ones, with some missing. The sample lists 200,000 to 250,000 clones, 80% to 85% seen once, with about 3% in the top ten. Germline CDR1 reads GTSNPN; CDR2 reads SVGIG (reference sequence). The V and J ends lost 1 base and 7 bases, in that order; junction bases with no gene match: 2. The CDR3 extends over 12 amino acids. Input material: PBMCs. The gene calls are TRBV30 and TRBJ2-3; 7 positions match TRBD1. This sequence was found in a woman between 35 and 50 years old in good health and CMV-seronegative. The CDR3 reads CAWSGQGYTQYF. The DNA of the CDR3 is TGTGCCTGGAGTGGACAGGGATATACGCAGTATTTT.